The 29 T cell receptor beta chains presented below share a single source sample, sequenced in a study of identical twins. TCRdb independently ran MiXCR on the 5' RACE reads; one entry per CDR3 protein. The sample lists 400,000 to 500,000 distinct CDR3 sequences, more than 13% occurring once. Another study also made use of these data, one on yellow fever vaccine responses in identical twins.

The sample consisted of CD4+ T cells sorted from blood. Every receptor here comes from a woman in her late teens or twenties in good health.

This clonotype was seen ten or more times. The chain employs TRBV20-1 and TRBJ2-5, with D perhaps matching TRBD1 (5 bases). CDR3 length: 12 residues. The germline CDR1 and CDR2 sequences are DFQATT and SNEGSKA (reference sequence). V lost 3 bases to trimming and J lost 3 bases, with 8 bases between them. In DNA, the CDR3 is TGCAGTGCTAGTGGGGCTGAAGAGACCCAGTACTTC. Translating it yields CSASGAEETQYF.

This clonotype was counted between two and nine times. The chain uses TRBV24-1 and TRBJ2-3, with D possibly being TRBD1 or TRBD2 (7 bases each). The length of the CDR3 is 15 residues. Germline-derived CDR1 and CDR2 are KGHDR and SFDVKD. V lost 10 bases to trimming and J lost 2 bases, with 18 bases between them. This chain's CDR3 is CATQGGRDYTDTQYF. For the CDR3, the DNA is TGTGCCACTCAGGGGGGGCGGGACTACACAGATACGCAGTATTTT.

The V and J genes are TRBV5-1 and TRBJ1-1; weak D call: TRBD1 (5 bases). This CDR3 is built from 14 residues. Trimming pared 5 bases from V and 2 bases from J, leaving 13 bases between. CDR1 and CDR2 from the germline V gene are SGHRS and YFSETQ. DNA for the CDR3: TGCGCCAGCAGTCCCTTGAGGGACAACACTGAAGCTTTCTTT. Translating gives CASSPLRDNTEAFF.

This clonotype showed up just a few times. Here the CDR3 reads CASSYTGTTNEKLFF. The CDR3 nucleotides read TGTGCCAGCAGTTACACTGGGACAACTAATGAAAAACTGTTTTTT. V usage is TRBV6-5 and J usage is TRBJ1-4; D uncertain. The CDR3 is 15 residues long. Germline loops: CDR1 MNHEY, CDR2 SVGAGI. V lost 2 bases and J 0 bases, leaving 7 bases between the germline ends.

CDR3 sequence reads: CASSLRIGRGLNYGYTF. In nucleotides, the CDR3 is TGTGCCAGCAGTTTGAGGATAGGCAGGGGATTAAACTATGGCTACACCTTC. J is TRBJ1-2 and V is TRBV12-3 or TRBV12-4, with D possibly TRBD1 on 6 matching bases. V dropped 3 bases and J dropped 2 bases, with 19 bases sitting between them. The CDR3 runs 17 residues.

This clonotype showed up just a few times. The rearrangement links TRBV30 to TRBJ1-1, with unresolved D. CDR3 length: 12 residues. Trimming shortened V by 4 bases and J by 1 base, and 7 bases separated the two germline ends. In germline, CDR1 is GTSNPN, CDR2 SVGIG (reference sequence). The CDR3 DNA follows: TGTGCCTGGAAAGCGGAGAACACTGAAGCTTTCTTT. It is translated as CAWKAENTEAFF. The full variable domain, with the rest looked up from reference TRBV30 and TRBJ1-1, is SQTIHQWPATLVQPVGSPLSLECTVEGTSNPNLYWYRQAAGRGLQLLFYSVGIGQISSEVPQNLSASRPQDRQFILSSKKLLLSDSGFYLCAWKAENTEAFFGQGTRLTVV.

This clonotype has just a few counts. This chain connects TRBV20-1 to TRBJ2-1; TRBD2 matches at 8 bases. This CDR3 comprises 14 residues. Germline trimming cut 6 bases from V and 6 bases from J; bases unmatched to any gene: 10. The germline CDR1 and CDR2 sequences are DFQATT and SNEGSKA (reference sequence). The CDR3 loop reads CSAPTGLGFNEQFF. CDR3 sequence (DNA): TGCAGTGCCCCAACGGGACTAGGGTTCAATGAGCAGTTCTTC.

This clonotype was counted at least ten times. The chain carries TRBV7-8 and TRBJ2-3; TRBD2 aligns across 8 bases. CDR3 size: 15 residues. V lost 2 bases to trimming and J lost 6 bases; unmatched junction nucleotides: 7. Germline-derived CDR1 and CDR2 are SGHVS and FQNEAQ. This CDR3 is CASSLSREVGDTQYF. The CDR3 DNA is TGTGCCAGCAGCTTATCGCGGGAGGTCGGGGATACGCAGTATTTT.

The rearrangement links TRBV20-1 to TRBJ2-7; 8 positions match TRBD2. Losses at the gene ends were 2 bases for V and 5 bases for J; bases not matched to a gene: 23. The CDR3 extends over 19 amino acids. CDR1 is DFQATT, CDR2 SNEGSKA, per germline (reference sequence). The CDR3 DNA reads TGCAGTGCTAGATCCCCAAGGGGGGTTAGCGGGGTAATGATGGACGAGCAGTACTTC. Its translation: CSARSPRGVSGVMMDEQYF.

This clonotype was detected only a few times. The chain carries TRBV12-3 or TRBV12-4 and TRBJ2-5; 8 nucleotides align to TRBD2. V shed 3 bases, J shed 5 bases, and the junction held 14 bases outside the gene matches. There are 17 residues in the CDR3. Written as DNA, the CDR3 is TGTGCCAGCAGTTTTAGTGAACGGGGGGGCGCCGGGGAGACCCAGTACTTC. It specifies CASSFSERGGAGETQYF.

The V gene is TRBV5-1, the J gene TRBJ2-2; TRBD2 aligns across 8 bases. Germline loops: CDR1 SGHRS, CDR2 YFSETQ. The CDR3 has 16 residues. V lost 5 bases, J lost 2 bases, and 8 bases stayed unmatched. The DNA of the CDR3 is TGCGCCAGCAGAAAGGGGACTAGTCAAAACACCGGGGAGCTGTTTTTT. It yields the protein CASRKGTSQNTGELFF.

The chain employs TRBV20-1 and TRBJ2-1; the D gene is possibly TRBD2 (6 bases). The CDR3 sequence is 14 residues long. The germline gives CDR1 DFQATT, CDR2 SNEGSKA (reference sequence). The germline V and J ends were trimmed by 0 bases and 10 bases, with 16 bases remaining between them. The CDR3 loop is CSAREVGSWYEQFF. Written as DNA, the CDR3 is TGCAGTGCTAGAGAGGTCGGGAGTTGGTACGAGCAGTTCTTC.

This chain uses TRBV12-5 with TRBJ2-3; no clear D gene. Trimming removed 1 base at V and 0 bases at J, with 5 bases between. The CDR3 is made up of 14 amino acids. CDR1 LGHNT and CDR2 FRNRAP come from the germline V gene. The CDR3 region has the DNA TGTGCTAGTGGTTTGGGGGCGAGCACAGATACGCAGTATTTT. This encodes CASGLGASTDTQYF.

This clonotype came up many times. V gene TRBV12-3 or TRBV12-4 combines with J gene TRBJ2-7; the D call may be TRBD1 or TRBD2 (6 bases each). The V end was cut by 8 bases, the J end by 6 bases, with 17 bases between. CDR3 length equals 13 residues. The chain's CDR3 is CASRLVEGGEQYF. The DNA of the CDR3 is TGTGCCAGCCGTCTCGTGGAGGGGGGCGAGCAGTACTTC.

Many counts were recorded for this clonotype. The chain employs TRBV29-1 and TRBJ2-1, with TRBD2 matching over 11 bases. The CDR3 length is 16 residues. Trimming removed 3 bases from V and 6 bases from J; junction bases left unmatched: 10. CDR1 is SQVTM, CDR2 ANQGSEA, per germline. The CDR3 nucleotides are TGCAGCGTTGAGAAAAGACTAGCGGGATTACGCAATGAGCAGTTCTTC. This encodes CSVEKRLAGLRNEQFF.

The genes are TRBV7-9 and TRBJ1-1; D is unresolved. Trimming stripped 4 bases from V and 5 bases from J, with 8 bases between. The CDR3 loop spans 12 amino acids. The germline gives CDR1 SEHNR, CDR2 FQNEAQ (reference sequence). CDR3 region: CASSYQMTEAFF. Here the CDR3 DNA reads TGTGCCAGCAGCTACCAGATGACTGAAGCTTTCTTT.

The chain carries TRBV25-1 and TRBJ2-6; possibly TRBD1 for D (5 bases). Germline CDR1 MGHDK, CDR2 SYGVNS. Trimming removed 4 bases from V and 3 bases from J, with 16 bases in between. This CDR3 contains 17 residues. This CDR3 is CASSVHRRGIGANVLTF. The CDR3 coding sequence is TGTGCCAGCAGTGTACATCGAAGGGGCATTGGGGCCAACGTCCTGACTTTC.

This clonotype was observed a handful of times. This chain uses TRBV12-5 with TRBJ2-1; 7 bases are a match to TRBD1. The V segment lost 7 bases and the J segment 2 bases; nucleotides outside the gene matches: 8. CDR1 LGHNT and CDR2 FRNRAP come from the germline V gene. The CDR3 length is 15 residues. CDR3 nucleotides: TGTGCTAGTGCCCGTGGGGACAGAGCCTACAATGAGCAGTTCTTC. Translating it yields CASARGDRAYNEQFF.

In its sample, this clonotype was seen a few times. This chain uses TRBV12-3 or TRBV12-4 with TRBJ2-1; D gene uncertain. The V end lost 5 bases, the J end lost 5 bases, and 16 bases lay between the germline ends. This CDR3 contains 15 residues. DNA for the CDR3: TGTGCCAGCAGTCCCTTAAGCCGGGCTAACAATGAGCAGTTCTTC. Encoded protein: CASSPLSRANNEQFF.

The V gene is TRBV3-1, the J gene TRBJ2-2, with TRBD2 matching 7 bases. In germline, CDR1 is LGHDT, CDR2 YNNKEL (reference sequence). This CDR3 is 15 amino acids long. V trimming: 11 bases; J trimming: 5 bases; junction bases outside the gene matches: 14. The CDR3 spells CACSSGTSGTGELFF. Here the CDR3 DNA reads TGTGCCTGCTCCAGCGGGACTTCCGGTACCGGGGAGCTGTTTTTT.

The chain employs TRBV18 and TRBJ2-3; the D gene is possibly TRBD1 (6 bases). Trimming stripped 7 bases from V and 0 bases from J, with 20 bases between. In germline, CDR1 is KGHSH, CDR2 LQKENI. The CDR3 consists of 17 residues. The CDR3 region is CASLRGWGDRSTDTQYF. The CDR3 DNA reads as TGTGCCAGCTTGCGAGGTTGGGGAGACAGGAGCACAGATACGCAGTATTTT.

J is TRBJ2-1 and V is TRBV7-6, with D possibly TRBD2 on 5 matching bases. V was shortened by 3 bases and J by 0 bases, with 12 bases between the two germline ends. Germline V lookup: CDR1 SGHVS, CDR2 FNYEAQ. The CDR3 is made up of 16 amino acids. The CDR3 DNA sequence: TGTGCCAGCAGCTTTCGTCGGGGTAGCTCCTACAATGAGCAGTTCTTC. Translated: CASSFRRGSSYNEQFF.

This clonotype was seen ten or more times. The gene calls are TRBV29-1 and TRBJ1-1; tentative D call: TRBD1 (5 bases). Between the trimmed V and J ends, which lost 4 bases and 4 bases, there was a span of 25 bases. The CDR3 runs 17 residues. Germline CDR1 reads SQVTM; CDR2 reads ANQGSEA. The CDR3 nucleotides read TGCAGCGTTGGGGGGTTGACAGTGCCGCCCGGGGGCACTGAAGCTTTCTTT. The encoded protein is CSVGGLTVPPGGTEAFF. The full variable domain, with the rest looked up from reference TRBV29-1 and TRBJ1-1, is SAVISQKPSRDICQRGTSLTIQCQVDSQVTMMFWYRQQPGQSLTLIATANQGSEATYESGFVIDKFPISRPNLTFSTLTVSNMSPEDSSIYLCSVGGLTVPPGGTEAFFGQGTRLTVV.

This clonotype was observed a few times. The chain combines TRBV7-9 with TRBJ2-5; no reliable D call. This CDR3 contains 15 residues. CDR1 is SEHNR, CDR2 FQNEAQ, per germline (reference sequence). V was trimmed by 1 base and J by 5 bases, leaving 14 bases between them. Here the CDR3 reads CASSLVLGNFETQYF. CDR3 nucleotide sequence: TGTGCCAGCAGCTTAGTTTTAGGGAACTTCGAGACCCAGTACTTC.

The chain carries TRBV6-2 or TRBV6-3 and TRBJ2-1; maybe TRBD1 (6 bases). The CDR3 runs to 15 residues. The V gene lost 3 bases and the J gene lost 7 bases, with 16 bases spanning the gap. Germline lookup yields CDR1 MNHEY and CDR2 SVGEGT. CDR3 loop: CASSYTGQLMNEQFF. CDR3 bases: TGTGCCAGCAGTTATACAGGACAGTTGATGAATGAGCAGTTCTTC.

A few counts support this clonotype. Relative to the germline gene, one junction end is altered; a read error may explain this. The chain combines TRBV20-1 with TRBJ2-7, with D uncertain. Germline assignment: CDR1 DFQATT and CDR2 SNEGSKA (reference sequence). The CDR3 has 12 residues. The CDR3 reads CSARARVYEQYF. The CDR3 nucleotides are TGCAGTGCCAGAGCCCGGGTCTACGAGCAGTACTTC.

The chain recombines TRBV5-1 with TRBJ2-1; TRBD1 matches at 11 bases. The trim removed 4 bases at V and 7 bases at J, leaving 4 bases unmatched. Germline CDR1 SGHRS, CDR2 YFSETQ. CDR3 length equals 14 residues. The CDR3 DNA follows: TGCGCCAGCAGCCCCCGGGACAGGGGGAATGAGCAGTTCTTC. Its translation: CASSPRDRGNEQFF.

This clonotype was detected ten times or more. V usage is TRBV5-1 and J usage is TRBJ2-5; 12 nucleotides line up with TRBD2. There are 15 residues in the CDR3. J lost 5 bases, V lost 3 bases, and 5 bases had no gene match. The germline gives CDR1 SGHRS, CDR2 YFSETQ. The CDR3 DNA sequence: TGCGCCAGCAGCTACGGACTAGCGGGACTGGAGACCCAGTACTTC. Amino acid sequence: CASSYGLAGLETQYF.

This clonotype occurred a few times. CDR3 nucleotide sequence: TGTGCCAGCCAACCTACAGGGACCCGAAACATTCAGTACTTC. Its translation: CASQPTGTRNIQYF. The chain joins TRBV5-5 to TRBJ2-4; possible D gene TRBD1, 6 bases. Germline CDR1 is SGHKS and CDR2 is YYEKEE (reference sequence). The CDR3 length is 14 residues. V lost 7 bases, J lost 6 bases, and 17 bases lay in between.